This TCR beta chain was captured by sequencing in a study of T cell responses to AZD1222 COVID-19 vaccine. Study as a whole: Second-dose timings of about 4 or about 12 weeks were pooled.

Repertoires were generated with immunoSEQ multiplex PCR, while TCRdb's copy carries only in-frame clones and drops some. The table includes about 120,000 clones, about 85% detected once. V was pared by 2 bases and J by 8 bases, with 6 bases between. CDR3 size: 12 residues. CDR1 is ENHRY, CDR2 SYGVKD, per germline. This clone was detected only a few times. The rearrangement links TRBV10-3 to TRBJ1-4, with D tentatively TRBD1 (6 bases). Material: peripheral blood, obtained on day 0 of AZD1222 vaccination. This receptor was identified in an adult in good health. The CDR3 nucleotides read TGTGCCATCAGTGAGAGGGGGGAAAAACTGTTTTTT. It specifies CAISERGEKLFF.